The entry below describes one TCR beta chain. No antigen is known for it. This sample stems from a study of T-cell reconstitution after alpha-beta-depleted transplantation in children. TCRbeta library construction was performed incorporating unique molecular identifiers. TCRdb independently ran MiXCR on the PCR reads; one entry per CDR3 protein. The data hold hundreds of thousands of distinct CDR3 sequences, with over 10% observed a single time. Regarding the study as a whole: There were some patients whose high TCRbeta diversity at day 60 came from surviving recipient T cells and thymic progenitors. T-cell numbers and diversity, one year after transplant, stemmed largely from T cells that were newly produced.

This clonotype was obtained from a male patient younger than 18 who had a stem cell transplant for acute myeloid leukemia, so the T cells may come from the graft donor. The sample was PBMCs, mostly from graft donor cells, taken 360 days after TCRalphabeta/CD19-depleted stem cell transplant.

This CDR3 reads CASSRPGLADNEQFF. The CDR3 coding sequence is TGTGCCAGCAGTCGTCCGGGACTAGCGGACAATGAGCAGTTCTTC. V is TRBV6-1 and J is TRBJ2-1; 11 bases map to TRBD2. The V segment lost 5 bases and the J segment 5 bases; nucleotides outside the gene matches: 5. The CDR3 is made up of 15 amino acids. The germline CDR1 and CDR2 sequences are MNHNS and SASEGT.